The present TCR beta chain was sequenced within a study of T cells after yellow fever vaccination. TCRdb fed the 5' RACE reads into MiXCR, producing one record per CDR3 protein. The sample comprises approximately 260,000 distinct CDR3 sequences, around 5.3% of which are singletons, and around 3.5% rests with the top ten. V was clipped by 10 bases and J by 0 bases, with 7 bases between them. Germline CDR1 KGHSH, CDR2 LQKENI. The CDR3 runs to 13 residues. This chain connects TRBV18 to TRBJ1-6; no firm D call. This sequence was found in a man aged 18 to 29 who received the YFV17D yellow fever vaccine. Sequencing used CD4+ T cells sorted from PBMCs, obtained on the day of the yellow fever booster vaccination. Written as DNA, the CDR3 is TGTGCCACCTCCAGCTCCTATAATTCACCCCTCCACTTT. It yields the protein CATSSSYNSPLHF.